What follows describes a single TCR beta chain. The germline CDR1 and CDR2 sequences are MDHEN and SYDVKM. V was pared by 6 bases and J by 8 bases, with 18 bases of the junction left unmatched. The length of the CDR3 is 17 residues. These data are taken from a study of T cells after posttransplantation cyclophosphamide. A marrow graft followed busulfan-fludarabine conditioning, with cyclophosphamide on days +3 and +4. The method was immunoSEQ multiplex PCR; TCRdb's version includes in-frame clones alone and lacks a portion of them. This sample has roughly 5,900 clones, with over 1.5% found just once. This sequence joins TRBV28 and TRBJ2-2, with 7 bases identical to TRBD2. The clonotype originates from a male patient aged 30 to 39 who received an allogeneic stem cell transplant from a related donor, was CMV-positive, and had no GVHD. The T cells may partly be graft donor cells. Here the sequenced sample was PBMCs, taken 242 days after a stem cell transplant with posttransplant cyclophosphamide. In nucleotides, the CDR3 is TGTGCCAGCAGCCCGACGTCGTCGACTAGCTTGGCGGGGGAGCTGTTTTTT. This translates into CASSPTSSTSLAGELFF.